These 13 T cell receptor beta chains came from one sample sequenced in a study of shared clonotypes between healthy human individuals. Produced via immunoSEQ multiplex PCR; TCRdb's table is partial and in-frame only. Of under 600,000 clones in the sample, 95% to 97% were seen once. The material sequenced was naive CD4+ T cells sorted from blood. As to subset: CD45RA+ positively selected. Source of these receptors: a woman aged 25 to 39 in good health.

The rearrangement joins TRBV6-1 to TRBJ2-5; D remains unclear. Trimming cost V 4 bases and J 4 bases, with 10 bases left between them. The CDR3 has 13 amino acids. Germline V lookup: CDR1 MNHNS, CDR2 SASEGT. The CDR3 reads CASSGGWGETQYF. CDR3 coding DNA: TGTGCCAGCAGTGGTGGTTGGGGAGAGACCCAGTACTTC.

This rearrangement joins TRBV28 to TRBJ2-3; 7 bases agree with TRBD1. V lost 7 bases, J lost 2 bases, and 18 bases stayed unmatched. The CDR3 is 18 amino acids. CDR1 is MDHEN, CDR2 SYDVKM, per germline. The chain's CDR3 is CASIPYSPGGLDTDTQYF. The CDR3 DNA follows: TGTGCCAGCATTCCCTACTCCCCAGGGGGTTTAGACACAGATACGCAGTATTTT.

The chain is built from TRBV6-1 and TRBJ1-2; D perhaps matches TRBD1 (5 bases). CDR3 length: 13 amino acids. From germline, CDR1 is MNHNS and CDR2 SASEGT. Trimming cost V 9 bases and J 6 bases, with 17 bases left between them. The CDR3 nucleotides read TGTGCCAGTTCTGCCCGGACATTTGATGGCTACACCTTC. Amino acid sequence: CASSARTFDGYTF.

This clone occurred once. Here the CDR3 reads CASSGQVAGELNEQFF. The CDR3 region has the DNA TGTGCCAGCAGTGGCCAGGTAGCGGGAGAGTTGAATGAGCAGTTCTTC. V gene TRBV28 combines with J gene TRBJ2-1; 9 nucleotides align to TRBD2. Germline V gene data show CDR1 as MDHEN and CDR2 as SYDVKM. V lost 5 bases, J lost 7 bases, and 12 bases stayed unmatched. The CDR3 sequence is 16 residues long.

This clone has only one observation. This chain uses TRBV21-1 with TRBJ2-7. TRBV21-1 has pseudogene status. This CDR3 is 18 amino acids long. This CDR3 reads CASSKAPLCGKSSYEQYF. CDR3 nucleotides: TGTGCCAGCAGCAAAGCGCCTTTGTGTGGGAAGAGCTCCTACGAGCAGTACTTC.

The rearrangement joins TRBV30 to TRBJ2-3; 7 nucleotides match TRBD2. With 5 bases clipped from V and 0 bases from J, the junction kept 5 bases outside the gene matches. The CDR3 length is 14 residues. CDR1 is GTSNPN, CDR2 SVGIG, per germline (reference sequence). CDR3 loop: CAWGTTPSTDTQYF. CDR3 in DNA: TGTGCCTGGGGGACTACACCTAGCACAGATACGCAGTATTTT.

The V call is TRBV27, the J call TRBJ2-1; 9 bases agree with TRBD2. Germline-derived CDR1 and CDR2 are MNHEY and SMNVEV (reference sequence). The CDR3 is 20 amino acids. V was pared by 5 bases and J by 2 bases, with 19 bases of the junction left unmatched. CDR3: CASSPRTSANPAVTYNEQFF. The CDR3 nucleotides are TGTGCCAGCAGTCCCCGGACTAGCGCCAACCCCGCGGTTACCTACAATGAGCAGTTCTTC.

In DNA, the CDR3 is TGTGCCAGCAGTATTCACGGTCCAGTGTTTACGCAGTATTTT. Translating gives CASSIHGPVFTQYF. This sequence joins TRBV27 and TRBJ2-3; no clear D gene. Trimming shortened V by 5 bases and J by 8 bases, and 17 bases separated the two germline ends. The CDR3 contains 14 residues. Germline V lookup: CDR1 MNHEY, CDR2 SMNVEV (reference sequence).

The gene calls are TRBV7-2 and TRBJ2-1; 11 positions match TRBD2. Germline V gene data show CDR1 as SGHTA and CDR2 as FQGNSA. The CDR3 is 15 residues long. Unmatched junction bases numbered 5, after V lost 1 base and J lost 9 bases. The CDR3 region has the DNA TGTGCCAGCAGCTTAGTTCCTAGCGGGAGGTCTGAGCAGTTCTTC. Amino acids: CASSLVPSGRSEQFF.

The chain is built from TRBV6-5 and TRBJ1-4, with D unclear. The CDR3 runs 13 residues. V lost 0 bases and J lost 7, with 6 bases in between. Germline V gene sequence: CDR1 MNHEY, CDR2 SVGAGI. CDR3 nucleotides: TGTGCCAGCAGTTACTCGATTGGTGAAAAACTGTTTTTT. The encoded protein is CASSYSIGEKLFF.

The chain employs TRBV2 and TRBJ2-1; weak D call: TRBD1 (6 bases). This CDR3 has 13 amino acids. Germline CDR1 SNHLY, CDR2 FYNNEI. The germline V and J ends were trimmed by 8 bases and 7 bases, with 15 bases remaining between them. The CDR3 reads CASFQGLGNEQFF. CDR3 nucleotides: TGTGCCAGCTTTCAGGGGCTGGGGAATGAGCAGTTCTTC.

The V call is TRBV19, the J call TRBJ1-3; no clear D gene. The V end lost 5 bases, the J end lost 0 bases, and 11 bases lay between the germline ends. Germline lookup yields CDR1 LNHDA and CDR2 SQIVND (reference sequence). The CDR3 runs to 15 residues. The chain's CDR3 is CASSSVSSSGNTIYF. The CDR3 DNA is TGTGCCAGTAGTTCGGTTTCAAGCTCTGGAAACACCATATATTTT.

This chain links TRBV5-4 with TRBJ2-1; 13 nucleotides match TRBD2. Looked up from germline, CDR1 is SGHNT and CDR2 is YYREEE (reference sequence). The CDR3 runs to 16 residues. V gave up 5 bases and J gave up 7 bases; unmatched junction bases: 9. The CDR3 loop is CASSQGLAGVGNEQFF. In DNA form, the CDR3 reads TGTGCCAGCAGTCAAGGACTAGCGGGAGTTGGGAATGAGCAGTTCTTC. The complete variable domain, with remaining parts taken from reference TRBV5-4 and TRBJ2-1, reads ETGVTQSPTHLIKTRGQQVTLRCSSQSGHNTVSWYQQALGQGPQFIFQYYREEENGRGNFPPRFSGLQFPNYSSELNVNALELDDSALYLCASSQGLAGVGNEQFFGPGTRLTVL.